This is a list of T cell receptor beta chains from one sample in a study of blood T cell repertoires in COVID-19. Using immunoSEQ multiplex PCR, the repertoire was profiled, and TCRdb retains in-frame clones only, with some absent. This sample carries about 220,000 clones, roughly 85% of them seen once, and the ten largest clones take about 2.4%. The sample consisted of peripheral blood. The source of these receptors is a woman aged 70-85 years with COVID-19, enrolled during active disease. The CDR3 runs from the conserved cysteine through the conserved F or W. The D gene is left open where the match is weak. Clone size appears in some rows only: once, few, many, or a class for an expanded clone.

D gene: TRBD1; J gene: TRBJ1-5; clone size: -; V gene: TRBV4-3; CDR3 DNA: TGCGCCAGCAGCCAAAACCGGGACAGGGGTTTAGGTCAGCCCCAGCATTTT; CDR3 protein: CASSQNRDRGLGQPQHF
D gene: -; J gene: TRBJ2-2; clone size: -; V gene: TRBV5-6; CDR3 DNA: TGTGCCAGCAGTCCCAGGGTGAACACCGGGGAGCTGTTTTTT; CDR3 protein: CASSPRVNTGELFF
D gene: -; J gene: TRBJ2-6; clone size: -; V gene: TRBV4-3; CDR3 DNA: TGCGCCAGCAGCCAAGCCTACTCTGGGGCCAACGTCCTGACTTTC; CDR3 protein: CASSQAYSGANVLTF
D gene: TRBD1; J gene: TRBJ1-2; clone size: -; V gene: TRBV5-8; CDR3 DNA: TGTGCCAGCAGCTTCAGGGGGCTCTCCTATGGCTACACCTTC; CDR3 protein: CASSFRGLSYGYTF
D gene: TRBD2; J gene: TRBJ2-3; clone size: -; V gene: TRBV18; CDR3 DNA: TGTGCCAGCTCACCAGCGTCGGGAGGGACAGATACGCAGTATTTT; CDR3 protein: CASSPASGGTDTQYF
D gene: -; J gene: TRBJ1-1; clone size: -; V gene: TRBV27; CDR3 DNA: TGTGCCAGCAGTTCAGGGGCCACTGAAGCTTTCTTT; CDR3 protein: CASSSGATEAFF
D gene: -; J gene: TRBJ1-2; clone size: once; V gene: TRBV7-9; CDR3 DNA: TGTGCCAGCAGCTTAGCCCCCCAGGGTGGTGGCTACACCTTC; CDR3 protein: CASSLAPQGGGYTF
D gene: TRBD2; J gene: TRBJ2-7; clone size: -; V gene: TRBV7-9; CDR3 DNA: TGTGCCAGCAGCTTAGCGACTAGCGAAACCTACGAGCAGTACTTC; CDR3 protein: CASSLATSETYEQYF
D gene: -; J gene: TRBJ1-1; clone size: -; V gene: TRBV5-1; CDR3 DNA: TGCGCCAGCAGCTTGGGACAGTCCTTCACTGAAGCTTTCTTT; CDR3 protein: CASSLGQSFTEAFF
D gene: -; J gene: TRBJ1-2; clone size: -; V gene: TRBV11-3; CDR3 DNA: TGTGCCAGCAGCTTAGGAGTTGTCAGGAATGGCTACACCTTC; CDR3 protein: CASSLGVVRNGYTF
D gene: -; J gene: TRBJ1-5; clone size: -; V gene: TRBV24-1; CDR3 DNA: TGTGCCACCAGTGGAGGGAATCAGCCCCAGCATTTT; CDR3 protein: CATSGGNQPQHF
D gene: TRBD2; J gene: TRBJ2-1; clone size: once; V gene: TRBV6-6; CDR3 DNA: TGTGCCAGCAGTCGAACGACTAGCGGGGGGATGAATGAGCAGTTCTTC; CDR3 protein: CASSRTTSGGMNEQFF
D gene: -; J gene: TRBJ1-1; clone size: many; V gene: TRBV2; CDR3 DNA: TGTGCCAGCAGTGGAGGACTTGAAGCTTTCTTT; CDR3 protein: CASSGGLEAFF
D gene: -; J gene: TRBJ1-5; clone size: once; V gene: TRBV27; CDR3 DNA: TGTGCCAGCAGTTTATCCTACTATCAGCCCCAGCATTTT; CDR3 protein: CASSLSYYQPQHF
D gene: -; J gene: TRBJ2-6; clone size: once; V gene: TRBV5-1; CDR3 DNA: TGCGCCAGCTGGATCGGGTCTGGGGCCAACGTCCTGACTTTC; CDR3 protein: CASWIGSGANVLTF
D gene: -; J gene: TRBJ2-7; clone size: -; V gene: TRBV4-1; CDR3 DNA: TGCGCCAGCAGCCAAGATCAGAGGTACGAGCAGTACTTC; CDR3 protein: CASSQDQRYEQYF
D gene: TRBD1; J gene: TRBJ2-3; clone size: once; V gene: TRBV19; CDR3 DNA: TGTGCCAGTAGAGCACAGGGGGGAGATACGCAGTATTTT; CDR3 protein: CASRAQGGDTQYF
D gene: -; J gene: TRBJ1-3; clone size: -; V gene: TRBV6-5; CDR3 DNA: TGTGCCAGCAGTTACTCCCGACAGCACTCTGGAAACACCATATATTTT; CDR3 protein: CASSYSRQHSGNTIYF
D gene: TRBD1; J gene: TRBJ1-3; clone size: -; V gene: TRBV19; CDR3 DNA: TGTGCCAGTAGCCTCTCGACAGGGGCTGGAAACACCATATATTTT; CDR3 protein: CASSLSTGAGNTIYF
D gene: TRBD2; J gene: TRBJ2-3; clone size: -; V gene: TRBV29-1; CDR3 DNA: TGCAGCGTTGACTCTAGCGGTAGCACAGATACGCAGTATTTT; CDR3 protein: CSVDSSGSTDTQYF
D gene: -; J gene: TRBJ1-3; clone size: -; V gene: TRBV6-6; CDR3 DNA: TGTGCCAGCAGTCCAGGGGTGGGAAACACCATATATTTT; CDR3 protein: CASSPGVGNTIYF
D gene: TRBD2; J gene: TRBJ2-1; clone size: -; V gene: TRBV12-5; CDR3 DNA: TGTGCTAGTGGTTTTGAACTAGCGGGGCTCTCCTACAATGAGCAGTTCTTC; CDR3 protein: CASGFELAGLSYNEQFF
D gene: -; J gene: TRBJ2-2; clone size: -; V gene: TRBV12-3/TRBV12-4; CDR3 DNA: TGTGCCAGCAGCACCTTCTCCGAGGGGGAGCTGTTTTTT; CDR3 protein: CASSTFSEGELFF
D gene: TRBD1; J gene: TRBJ1-6; clone size: -; V gene: TRBV25-1; CDR3 DNA: TGTGCCAGCAAGCAGACAGGGTATAATTCACCCCTCCACTTT; CDR3 protein: CASKQTGYNSPLHF
D gene: -; J gene: TRBJ1-2; clone size: -; V gene: TRBV27; CDR3 DNA: TGTGCCACCCGGGAAGCAGGGGTTGACTATGGCTACACCTTC; CDR3 protein: CATREAGVDYGYTF
D gene: TRBD2; J gene: TRBJ2-7; clone size: once; V gene: TRBV6-5; CDR3 DNA: TGTGCCAGCACCCCGGGACTAGCGACCTACGAGCAGTACTTC; CDR3 protein: CASTPGLATYEQYF
D gene: -; J gene: TRBJ2-6; clone size: -; V gene: TRBV7-3; CDR3 DNA: TGTGCCAGCAGCTTGGGACTGCCCTCTGGGGCCAACGTCCTGACTTTC; CDR3 protein: CASSLGLPSGANVLTF
D gene: TRBD2; J gene: TRBJ2-3; clone size: -; V gene: TRBV5-1; CDR3 DNA: TGCGCCAGCGGGGGGGTAGCGGGATCCACAGATACGCAGTATTTT; CDR3 protein: CASGGVAGSTDTQYF
D gene: -; J gene: TRBJ1-1; clone size: -; V gene: TRBV9; CDR3 DNA: TGTGCCAGCAGCGTAGGGGCGGACTCCAACACTGAAGCTTTCTTT; CDR3 protein: CASSVGADSNTEAFF
D gene: TRBD1; J gene: TRBJ2-7; clone size: -; V gene: TRBV11-2; CDR3 DNA: TGTGCCAGCACCGTGGGGCAGGGGGTAATCGAGCAGTACTTC; CDR3 protein: CASTVGQGVIEQYF
D gene: TRBD1; J gene: TRBJ1-6; clone size: -; V gene: TRBV7-9; CDR3 DNA: TGTGCCAGCAGCAGGGGGGACAGGGGGTTTAATTCACCCCTCCACTTT; CDR3 protein: CASSRGDRGFNSPLHF
D gene: -; J gene: TRBJ1-2; clone size: -; V gene: TRBV7-8; CDR3 DNA: TGTGCCAGCAGCTTGGGGGCCTCCTATGGCTACACCTTC; CDR3 protein: CASSLGASYGYTF
D gene: -; J gene: TRBJ1-5; clone size: -; V gene: TRBV6-6; CDR3 DNA: TGTGCCAGCAGTTGGGGCAGGGAATCTCAGCCCCAGCATTTT; CDR3 protein: CASSWGRESQPQHF
D gene: -; J gene: TRBJ1-1; clone size: few; V gene: TRBV4-3; CDR3 DNA: TGCGCCAGCAGCCAAAACAGGAACTTGAACACTGAAGCTTTCTTT; CDR3 protein: CASSQNRNLNTEAFF
D gene: TRBD1; J gene: TRBJ2-5; clone size: -; V gene: TRBV7-9; CDR3 DNA: TGTGCCAGCAGCTTAGGAGGGGGGACAGGAGAGACCCAGTACTTC; CDR3 protein: CASSLGGGTGETQYF
D gene: -; J gene: TRBJ2-5; clone size: few; V gene: TRBV7-6; CDR3 DNA: TGTGCCAGCAGCTTAAAGGGGCAGGGGCCGATCCAAGAGACCCAGTACTTC; CDR3 protein: CASSLKGQGPIQETQYF
D gene: -; J gene: TRBJ1-2; clone size: -; V gene: TRBV7-3; CDR3 DNA: TGTGCCAGCAGCTCGCGTCGCGGGGAACGAGAAGATGGCTACACCTTC; CDR3 protein: CASSSRRGEREDGYTF
D gene: TRBD2; J gene: TRBJ2-7; clone size: -; V gene: TRBV10-3; CDR3 DNA: TGTGCCATCAGTGAGTCGACTAGCGGGAGAGCCTACGAGCAGTACTTC; CDR3 protein: CAISESTSGRAYEQYF
D gene: -; J gene: TRBJ2-1; clone size: -; V gene: TRBV27; CDR3 DNA: TGTGCCAGCAGTTTATCAGGGGCAAACTCCTACAATGAGCAGTTCTTC; CDR3 protein: CASSLSGANSYNEQFF
D gene: TRBD1; J gene: TRBJ1-3; clone size: -; V gene: TRBV12-5; CDR3 DNA: TGTGCTAGTGGTTATGACAGGGCTGGAAACACCATATATTTT; CDR3 protein: CASGYDRAGNTIYF
D gene: -; J gene: TRBJ2-1; clone size: -; V gene: TRBV5-6; CDR3 DNA: TGTGCCAGCAGCTCAGCCCCGGGAAATGAGCAGTTCTTC; CDR3 protein: CASSSAPGNEQFF
D gene: TRBD1; J gene: TRBJ1-2; clone size: -; V gene: TRBV9; CDR3 DNA: TGTGCCAGCAGCGTAAGCACACAGTCGACAGGGAGCACTCTCTATGGCTACACCTTC; CDR3 protein: CASSVSTQSTGSTLYGYTF
D gene: -; J gene: TRBJ1-1; clone size: once; V gene: TRBV12-5; CDR3 DNA: TGTGCTAGTGTTCCAGGGATCGGCACTGAAGCTTTCTTT; CDR3 protein: CASVPGIGTEAFF
D gene: -; J gene: TRBJ1-1; clone size: few; V gene: TRBV7-9; CDR3 DNA: TGTGCCAGCAGCTTCAGCGGCGGTGAAGCTTTCTTT; CDR3 protein: CASSFSGGEAFF
D gene: TRBD1; J gene: TRBJ2-1; clone size: once; V gene: TRBV14; CDR3 DNA: TGTGCCAGCAGCCTTTGGACAGGTCTAGGGAATGAGCAGTTCTTC; CDR3 protein: CASSLWTGLGNEQFF
D gene: TRBD1; J gene: TRBJ2-3; clone size: -; V gene: TRBV29-1; CDR3 DNA: TGCAGCACCGGACAGGACACAGATACGCAGTATTTT; CDR3 protein: CSTGQDTDTQYF
D gene: TRBD1; J gene: TRBJ1-6; clone size: -; V gene: TRBV6-2/TRBV6-3; CDR3 DNA: TGTGCCAGCAGTTACACGCCACGGACAGGGAAACATTCACCCCTCCACTTT; CDR3 protein: CASSYTPRTGKHSPLHF
D gene: -; J gene: TRBJ1-2; clone size: -; V gene: TRBV2; CDR3 DNA: TGTGCCAGCAGTGAAGCGCTTCGTTCGGGGGGCTACACCTTC; CDR3 protein: CASSEALRSGGYTF
D gene: TRBD2; J gene: TRBJ2-7; clone size: -; V gene: TRBV5-1; CDR3 DNA: TGCGCCAGCAGCATCTCTAGCGGGTTCTCCTACGAGCAGTACTTC; CDR3 protein: CASSISSGFSYEQYF
D gene: -; J gene: TRBJ1-2; clone size: -; V gene: TRBV18; CDR3 DNA: TGTGCCAGCTCACCACCGACGCACGGGTATGGCTACACCTTC; CDR3 protein: CASSPPTHGYGYTF
D gene: -; J gene: TRBJ1-1; clone size: -; V gene: TRBV2; CDR3 DNA: TGTGCCAGCTCTGGCAGGTTGAACACTGAAGCTTTCTTT; CDR3 protein: CASSGRLNTEAFF
D gene: -; J gene: TRBJ1-6; clone size: -; V gene: TRBV5-1; CDR3 DNA: TGCGCCAGCAGCTTGGCAGGGTCCGGCTCCTATAATTCACCCCTCCACTTT; CDR3 protein: CASSLAGSGSYNSPLHF
D gene: TRBD2; J gene: TRBJ2-3; clone size: -; V gene: TRBV3-1/TRBV3-2; CDR3 DNA: TGTGCCAGCAGCCAAGGGGTCCTAGCGGTGGGAGGTACGCAGTATTTT; CDR3 protein: CASSQGVLAVGGTQYF
D gene: TRBD2; J gene: TRBJ2-7; clone size: -; V gene: TRBV6-5; CDR3 DNA: TGTGCCAGCAGTAAGACTAGCGGGGCCTCCTACGAGCAGTACTTC; CDR3 protein: CASSKTSGASYEQYF
D gene: -; J gene: TRBJ1-3; clone size: -; V gene: TRBV5-6; CDR3 DNA: TGTGCCAGCAGCTTGGGACAGCCTACCTCTGGAAACACCATATATTTT; CDR3 protein: CASSLGQPTSGNTIYF
D gene: TRBD2; J gene: TRBJ2-3; clone size: -; V gene: TRBV15; CDR3 DNA: TGTGCCACCAGCAGACGTGGGGACTACCGCACAGATACGCAGTATTTT; CDR3 protein: CATSRRGDYRTDTQYF
D gene: -; J gene: TRBJ1-5; clone size: -; V gene: TRBV2; CDR3 DNA: TGTGCCATGTCGGGGAGACCCAATCAGCCCCAGCATTTT; CDR3 protein: CAMSGRPNQPQHF
D gene: -; J gene: TRBJ1-5; clone size: -; V gene: TRBV2; CDR3 DNA: TGTGCCAGCAGTGACGACAGATTTCACAGCAATCAGCCCCAGCATTTT; CDR3 protein: CASSDDRFHSNQPQHF
D gene: TRBD2; J gene: TRBJ2-1; clone size: -; V gene: TRBV27; CDR3 DNA: TGTGCCAGCAGTTTACGTCCGGGAAGACTAGCCGTGGGTGAGCAGTTCTTC; CDR3 protein: CASSLRPGRLAVGEQFF
D gene: -; J gene: TRBJ2-6; clone size: -; V gene: TRBV7-8; CDR3 DNA: TGTGCCAGCAGCCCCATGGGGGGGCGGTCCGGGGCCAACGTCCTGACTTTC; CDR3 protein: CASSPMGGRSGANVLTF